The clone carrying this T cell receptor (beta chain) was observed a handful of times. The record originates from a study of T cell repertoires in cytomegalovirus infection. The overall study: Public TCR beta signatures marked donors with CMV infection and the matching HLA.

The V gene's germline CDR1 is SGHAT and CDR2 FQDESV (reference sequence). The CDR3 is made up of 14 amino acids. V lost 5 bases to trimming and J lost 2 bases, with 12 bases between them. TCRdb recomputed calls from the reads with MiXCR, one row per CDR3 protein. The repertoire has roughly 760,000 distinct CDR3 sequences, less than 40% of them found once; the top ten carry more than 2.5%. This chain links TRBV11-1 with TRBJ1-2; weak D call: TRBD1 (6 bases). This TCR was sampled from a human donor in good health (CMV status not recorded). Some clones in this sample may be carry-over from other donors' samples. Sample: PBMCs. CDR3 protein: CASSPQGPNYGYTF. For the CDR3, the DNA is TGTGCCAGCAGCCCACAGGGTCCCAACTATGGCTACACCTTC.